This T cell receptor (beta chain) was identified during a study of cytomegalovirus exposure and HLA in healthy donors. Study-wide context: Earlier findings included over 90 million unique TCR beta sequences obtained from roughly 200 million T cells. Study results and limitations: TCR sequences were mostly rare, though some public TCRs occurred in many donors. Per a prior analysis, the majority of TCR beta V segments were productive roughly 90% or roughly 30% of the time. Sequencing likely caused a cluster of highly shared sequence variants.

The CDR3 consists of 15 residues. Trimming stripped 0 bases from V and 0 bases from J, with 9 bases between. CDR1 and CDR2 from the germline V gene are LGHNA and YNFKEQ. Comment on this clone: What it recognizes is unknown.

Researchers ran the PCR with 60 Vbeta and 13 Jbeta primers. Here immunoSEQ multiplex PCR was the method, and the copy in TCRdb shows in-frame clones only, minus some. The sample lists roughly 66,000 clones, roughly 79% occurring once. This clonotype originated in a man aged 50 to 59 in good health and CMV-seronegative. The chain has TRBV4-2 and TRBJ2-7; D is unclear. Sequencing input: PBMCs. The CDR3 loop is CASSQEFGSSYEQYF. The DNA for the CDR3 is TGTGCCAGCAGCCAAGAGTTCGGTAGCTCCTACGAGCAGTACTTC.